The entry that follows covers one T cell receptor (beta chain) sequence. Investigators amplified TCR beta CDR3 regions from RNA transcripts. First-round RT-PCR with HTBI primers preceded a second-round multiplex PCR. One entry per CDR3 protein results from TCRdb running MiXCR on the multiplex PCR reads. The sample lists about 160,000 distinct CDR3 sequences, around 39% occurring once. This sample is drawn from a study of Graves' ophthalmopathy and Graves' hyperthyroidism. This CDR3 region has 16 residues. Trimming left V 10 bases short and J 0 bases short, with 16 bases between. Germline CDR1 and CDR2: ENHRY and SYGVKD. Having ophthalmopathy, the donors showed moderate-to-severe activity, CAS ≥3 and NOSPECS ≥4, with disease lasting under 3 months.

Sequencing was done on a sample of peripheral blood. This receptor was identified in a man under 40 with Graves' ophthalmopathy. The rearrangement uses TRBV10-3 and TRBJ2-6; the D gene is possibly TRBD1 (6 bases). The CDR3 sequence is CATIQGIPSGANVLTF. As DNA, the CDR3 is TGTGCCACCATCCAGGGGATACCCTCTGGGGCCAACGTCCTGACTTTC.